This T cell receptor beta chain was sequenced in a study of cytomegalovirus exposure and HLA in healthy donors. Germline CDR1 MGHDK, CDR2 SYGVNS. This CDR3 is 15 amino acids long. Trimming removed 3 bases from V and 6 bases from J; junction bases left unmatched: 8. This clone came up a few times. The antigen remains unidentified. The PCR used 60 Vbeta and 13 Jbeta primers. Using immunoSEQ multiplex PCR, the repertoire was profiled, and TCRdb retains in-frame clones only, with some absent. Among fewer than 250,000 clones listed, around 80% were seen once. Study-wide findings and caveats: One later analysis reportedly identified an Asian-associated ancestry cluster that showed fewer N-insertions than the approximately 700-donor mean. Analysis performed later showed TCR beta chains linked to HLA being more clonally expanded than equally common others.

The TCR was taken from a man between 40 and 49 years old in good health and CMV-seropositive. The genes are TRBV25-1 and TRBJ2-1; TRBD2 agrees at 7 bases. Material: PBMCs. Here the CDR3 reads CASSDMAGVGNEQFF. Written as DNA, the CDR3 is TGTGCCAGCAGTGACATGGCGGGAGTGGGCAATGAGCAGTTCTTC.